This entry is about one T cell receptor (beta chain). The data were taken from a study of blood T cell repertoires in COVID-19. As for the study in general: The study drew acute and convalescent COVID-19 samples from the United States, Italy and Spain.

Profiling relied on immunoSEQ multiplex PCR, and the TCRdb table lists in-frame clones only, not all of them. Of around 42,000 clones in the sample, around three quarters were seen once. The TCR sequence derives from a woman at least 80 years old with acute or convalescent COVID-19. Material: peripheral blood.

The DNA for the CDR3 is TGTGCCAGTAGTATGAGGCAGGGGGCGACCGGGGAGCTGTTTTTT. It encodes CASSMRQGATGELFF. The chain couples TRBV19 to TRBJ2-2; 8 bases match TRBD1. Looked up from germline, CDR1 is LNHDA and CDR2 is SQIVND (reference sequence). The CDR3 runs to 15 residues. The V segment lost 3 bases and the J segment 5 bases; nucleotides outside the gene matches: 5.